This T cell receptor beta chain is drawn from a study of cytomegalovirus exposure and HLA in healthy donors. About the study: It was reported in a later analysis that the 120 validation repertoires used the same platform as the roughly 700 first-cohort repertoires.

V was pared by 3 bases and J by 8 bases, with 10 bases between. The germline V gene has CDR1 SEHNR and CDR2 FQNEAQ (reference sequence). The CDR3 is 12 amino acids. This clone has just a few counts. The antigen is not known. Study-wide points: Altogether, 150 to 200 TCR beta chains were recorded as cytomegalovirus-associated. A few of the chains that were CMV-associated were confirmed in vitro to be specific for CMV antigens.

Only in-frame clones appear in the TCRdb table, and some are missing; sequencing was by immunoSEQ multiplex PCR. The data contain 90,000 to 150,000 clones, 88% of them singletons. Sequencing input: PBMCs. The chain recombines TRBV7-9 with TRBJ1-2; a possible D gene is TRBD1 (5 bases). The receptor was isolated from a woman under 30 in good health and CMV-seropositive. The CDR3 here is CASSLGGDGYTF. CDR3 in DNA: TGTGCCAGCAGCTTGGGAGGGGACGGCTACACCTTC.